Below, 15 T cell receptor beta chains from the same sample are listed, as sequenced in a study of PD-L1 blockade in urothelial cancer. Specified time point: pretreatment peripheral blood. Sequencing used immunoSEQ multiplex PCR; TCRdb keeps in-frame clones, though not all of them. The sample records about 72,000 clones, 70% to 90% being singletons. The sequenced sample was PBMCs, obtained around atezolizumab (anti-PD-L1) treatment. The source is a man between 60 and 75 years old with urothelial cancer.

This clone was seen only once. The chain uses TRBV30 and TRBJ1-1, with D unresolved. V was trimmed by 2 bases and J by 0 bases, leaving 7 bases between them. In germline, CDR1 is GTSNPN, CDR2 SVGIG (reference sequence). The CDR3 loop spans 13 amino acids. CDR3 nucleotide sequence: TGTGCCTGGAGTACATCCCTGAACACTGAAGCTTTCTTT. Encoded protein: CAWSTSLNTEAFF.

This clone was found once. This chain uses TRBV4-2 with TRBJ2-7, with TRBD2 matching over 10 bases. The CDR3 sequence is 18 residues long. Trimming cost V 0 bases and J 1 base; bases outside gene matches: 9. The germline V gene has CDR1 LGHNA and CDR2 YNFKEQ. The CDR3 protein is CASSQDHWGLAPSYEQYF. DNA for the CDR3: TGTGCCAGCAGCCAAGACCACTGGGGACTAGCGCCTTCCTACGAGCAGTACTTC.

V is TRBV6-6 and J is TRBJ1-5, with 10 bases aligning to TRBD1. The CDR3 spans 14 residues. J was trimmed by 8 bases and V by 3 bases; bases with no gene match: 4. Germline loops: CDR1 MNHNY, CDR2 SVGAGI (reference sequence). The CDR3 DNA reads TGTGCCAGCAGTTATCTGGACAGGGGGAAGCCCCAGCATTTT. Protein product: CASSYLDRGKPQHF.

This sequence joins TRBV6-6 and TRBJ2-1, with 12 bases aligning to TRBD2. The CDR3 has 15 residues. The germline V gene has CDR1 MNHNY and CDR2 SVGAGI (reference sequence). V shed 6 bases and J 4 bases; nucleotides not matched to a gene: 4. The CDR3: CASRSSGGDYNEQFF. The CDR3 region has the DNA TGTGCCAGCAGGTCTAGCGGGGGGGATTACAATGAGCAGTTCTTC.

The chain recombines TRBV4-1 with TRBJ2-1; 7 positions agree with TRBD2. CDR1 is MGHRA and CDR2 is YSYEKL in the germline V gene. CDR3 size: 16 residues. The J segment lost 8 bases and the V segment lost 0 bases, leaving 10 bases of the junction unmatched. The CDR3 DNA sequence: TGCGCCAGCAGCCAAGAAACAGGCGGGAGCAGAGATGAGCAGTTCTTC. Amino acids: CASSQETGGSRDEQFF.

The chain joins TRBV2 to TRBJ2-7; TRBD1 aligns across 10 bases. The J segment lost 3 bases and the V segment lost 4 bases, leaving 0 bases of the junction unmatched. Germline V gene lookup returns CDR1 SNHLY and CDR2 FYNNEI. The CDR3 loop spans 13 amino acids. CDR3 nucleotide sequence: TGTGCCAGCAGTGGGGACAGGGGCTACGAGCAGTACTTC. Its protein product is CASSGDRGYEQYF.

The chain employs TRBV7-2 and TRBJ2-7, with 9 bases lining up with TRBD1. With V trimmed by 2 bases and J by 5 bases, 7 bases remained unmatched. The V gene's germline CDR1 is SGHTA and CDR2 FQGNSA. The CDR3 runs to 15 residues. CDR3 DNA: TGTGCCAGCAGCTTATCCGGACAGGGGTTCCACGAGCAGTACTTC. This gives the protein CASSLSGQGFHEQYF.

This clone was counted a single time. The CDR3 DNA sequence: TGTGCCAGCAGCCCTCGGACAGGTGCGACCTACGAGCAGTACTTC. Translating it yields CASSPRTGATYEQYF. V usage is TRBV6-6 and J usage is TRBJ2-7; 7 bases are a match to TRBD1. V was clipped by 6 bases and J by 2 bases; unmatched bases: 10. Germline V gene sequence: CDR1 MNHNY, CDR2 SVGAGI (reference sequence). The CDR3 is 15 residues long.

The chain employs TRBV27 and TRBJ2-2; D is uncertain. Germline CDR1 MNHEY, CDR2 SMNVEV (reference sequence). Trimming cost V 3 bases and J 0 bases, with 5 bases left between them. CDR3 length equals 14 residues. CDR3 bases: TGTGCCAGCAGTTTCTTTCCGAACACCGGGGAGCTGTTTTTT. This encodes CASSFFPNTGELFF.

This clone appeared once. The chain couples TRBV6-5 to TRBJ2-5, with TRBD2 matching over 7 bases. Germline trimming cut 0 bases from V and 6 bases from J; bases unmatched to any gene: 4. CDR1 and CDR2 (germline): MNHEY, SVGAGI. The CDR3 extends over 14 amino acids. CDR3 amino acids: CASSYSGAGKTQYF. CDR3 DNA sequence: TGTGCCAGCAGTTACTCGGGAGCGGGGAAGACCCAGTACTTC.

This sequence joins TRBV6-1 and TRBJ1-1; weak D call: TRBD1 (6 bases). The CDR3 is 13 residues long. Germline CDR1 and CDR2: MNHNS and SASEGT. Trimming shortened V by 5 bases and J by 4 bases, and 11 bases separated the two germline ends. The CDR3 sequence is CASSSGQSTEAFF. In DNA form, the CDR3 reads TGTGCCAGCAGTTCAGGACAGAGCACTGAAGCTTTCTTT.

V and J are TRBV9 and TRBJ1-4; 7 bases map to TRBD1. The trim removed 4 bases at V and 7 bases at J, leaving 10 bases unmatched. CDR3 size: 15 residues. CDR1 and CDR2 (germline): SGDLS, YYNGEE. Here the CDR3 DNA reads TGTGCCAGCAGCCTAAGAACAGGGGAGGCTGAAAAACTGTTTTTT. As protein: CASSLRTGEAEKLFF.

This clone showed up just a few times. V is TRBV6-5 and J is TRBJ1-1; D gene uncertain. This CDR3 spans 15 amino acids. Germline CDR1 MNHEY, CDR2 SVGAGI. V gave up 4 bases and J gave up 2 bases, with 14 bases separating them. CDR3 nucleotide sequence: TGTGCCAGCAGTTTTTATGGCAGGATTAACACTGAAGCTTTCTTT. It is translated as CASSFYGRINTEAFF.

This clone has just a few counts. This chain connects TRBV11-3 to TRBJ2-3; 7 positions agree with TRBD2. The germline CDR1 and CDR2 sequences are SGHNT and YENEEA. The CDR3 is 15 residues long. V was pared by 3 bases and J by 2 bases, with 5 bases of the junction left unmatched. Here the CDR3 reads CASSFRRGSTDTQYF. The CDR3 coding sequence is TGTGCCAGCAGCTTCCGGCGGGGGTCCACAGATACGCAGTATTTT.

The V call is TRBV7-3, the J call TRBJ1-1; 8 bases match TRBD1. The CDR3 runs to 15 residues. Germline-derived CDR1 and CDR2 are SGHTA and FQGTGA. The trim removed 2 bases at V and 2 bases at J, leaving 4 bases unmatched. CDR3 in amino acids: CASSLSGTGNTEAFF. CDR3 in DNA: TGTGCCAGCAGCTTATCCGGGACAGGCAACACTGAAGCTTTCTTT.